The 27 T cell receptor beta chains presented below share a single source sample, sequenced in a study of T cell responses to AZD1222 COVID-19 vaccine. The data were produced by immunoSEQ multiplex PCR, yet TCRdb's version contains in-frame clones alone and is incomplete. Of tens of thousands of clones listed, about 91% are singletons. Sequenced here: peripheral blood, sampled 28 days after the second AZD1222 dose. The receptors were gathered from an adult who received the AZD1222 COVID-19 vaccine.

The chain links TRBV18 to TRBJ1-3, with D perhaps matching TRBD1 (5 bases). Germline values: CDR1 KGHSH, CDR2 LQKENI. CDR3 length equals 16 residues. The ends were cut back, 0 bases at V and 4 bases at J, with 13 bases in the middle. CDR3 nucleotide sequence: TGTGCCAGCTCACCACCTGGGACGAGGATCGGAAACACCATATATTTT. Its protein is CASSPPGTRIGNTIYF.

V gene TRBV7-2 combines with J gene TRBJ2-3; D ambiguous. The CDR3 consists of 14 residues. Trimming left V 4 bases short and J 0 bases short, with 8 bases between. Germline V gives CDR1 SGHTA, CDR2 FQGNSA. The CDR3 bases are TGTGCCAGCAGCTCCAGACCCAGCACAGATACGCAGTATTTT. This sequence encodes CASSSRPSTDTQYF.

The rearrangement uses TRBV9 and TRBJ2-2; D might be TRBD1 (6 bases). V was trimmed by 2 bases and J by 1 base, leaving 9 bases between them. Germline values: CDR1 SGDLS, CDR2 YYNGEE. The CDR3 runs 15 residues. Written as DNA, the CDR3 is TGTGCCAGCAGCGTCAGGGGAATGAACACCGGGGAGCTGTTTTTT. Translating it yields CASSVRGMNTGELFF. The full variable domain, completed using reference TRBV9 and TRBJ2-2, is DSGVTQTPKHLITATGQRVTLRCSPRSGDLSVYWYQQSLDQGLQFLIQYYNGEERAKGNILERFSAQQFPDLHSELNLSSLELGDSALYFCASSVRGMNTGELFFGEGSRLTVL.

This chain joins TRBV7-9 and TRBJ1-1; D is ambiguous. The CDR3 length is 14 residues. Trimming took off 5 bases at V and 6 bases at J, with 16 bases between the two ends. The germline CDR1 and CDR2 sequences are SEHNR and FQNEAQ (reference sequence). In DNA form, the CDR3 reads TGTGCCAGCAGCGCGACCGGCCACGGCTCTGAAGCTTTCTTT. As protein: CASSATGHGSEAFF.

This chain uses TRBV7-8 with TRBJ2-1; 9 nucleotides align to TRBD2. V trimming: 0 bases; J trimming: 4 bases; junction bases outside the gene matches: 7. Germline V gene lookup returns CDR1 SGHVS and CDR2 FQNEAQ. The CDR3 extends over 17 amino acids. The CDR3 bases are TGTGCCAGCAGCTTAGCTAGCGGGAGAGGTGGGTACAATGAGCAGTTCTTC. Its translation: CASSLASGRGGYNEQFF.

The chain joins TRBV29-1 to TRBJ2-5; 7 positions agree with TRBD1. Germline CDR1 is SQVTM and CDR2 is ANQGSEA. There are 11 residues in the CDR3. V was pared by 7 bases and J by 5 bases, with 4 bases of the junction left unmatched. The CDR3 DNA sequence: TGCAGCGCGACAGGGTCGGAGACCCAGTACTTC. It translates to CSATGSETQYF.

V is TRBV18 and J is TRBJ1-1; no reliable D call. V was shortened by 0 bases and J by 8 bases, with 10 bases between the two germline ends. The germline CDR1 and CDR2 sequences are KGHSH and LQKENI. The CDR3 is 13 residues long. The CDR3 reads CASSPPEQYEAFF. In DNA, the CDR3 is TGTGCCAGCTCACCACCTGAACAGTACGAAGCTTTCTTT.

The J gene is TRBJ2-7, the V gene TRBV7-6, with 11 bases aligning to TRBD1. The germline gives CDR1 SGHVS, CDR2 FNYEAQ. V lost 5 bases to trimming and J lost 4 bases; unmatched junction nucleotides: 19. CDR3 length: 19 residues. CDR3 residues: CASSPGTGGLGAGDYEQYF. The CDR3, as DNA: TGTGCCAGCAGCCCAGGGACAGGGGGTTTAGGAGCGGGAGATTACGAGCAGTACTTC.

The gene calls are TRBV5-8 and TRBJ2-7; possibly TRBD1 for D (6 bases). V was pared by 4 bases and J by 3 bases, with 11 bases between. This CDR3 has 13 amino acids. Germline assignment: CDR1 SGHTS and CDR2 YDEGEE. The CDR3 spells CASSQKTGYEQYF. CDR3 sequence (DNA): TGTGCCAGCAGCCAAAAGACAGGCTACGAGCAGTACTTC. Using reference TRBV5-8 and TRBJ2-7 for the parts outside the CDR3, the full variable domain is EAGVTQSPTHLIKTRGQQATLRCSPISGHTSVYWYQQALGLGLQFLLWYDEGEERNRGNFPPRFSGRQFPNYSSELNVNALELEDSALYLCASSQKTGYEQYFGPGTRLTVT.

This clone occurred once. The CDR3 DNA follows: TGTGCCAGCAGCGGGGGGACGTGGTACGAGCAGTACTTC. Translating gives CASSGGTWYEQYF. The chain employs TRBV5-4 and TRBJ2-7; D perhaps matches TRBD2 (6 bases). The CDR3 consists of 13 residues. Trimming pared 4 bases from V and 4 bases from J, leaving 12 bases between. Germline V gives CDR1 SGHNT, CDR2 YYREEE (reference sequence). The full variable domain, with the rest looked up from reference TRBV5-4 and TRBJ2-7, is ETGVTQSPTHLIKTRGQQVTLRCSSQSGHNTVSWYQQALGQGPQFIFQYYREEENGRGNFPPRFSGLQFPNYSSELNVNALELDDSALYLCASSGGTWYEQYFGPGTRLTVT.

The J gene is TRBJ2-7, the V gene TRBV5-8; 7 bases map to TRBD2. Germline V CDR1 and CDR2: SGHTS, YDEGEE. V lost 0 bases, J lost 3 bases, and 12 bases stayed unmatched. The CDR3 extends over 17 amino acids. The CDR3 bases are TGTGCCAGCAGCTTGGTTATTTCGAGCGGGATTTTCTACGAGCAGTACTTC. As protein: CASSLVISSGIFYEQYF.

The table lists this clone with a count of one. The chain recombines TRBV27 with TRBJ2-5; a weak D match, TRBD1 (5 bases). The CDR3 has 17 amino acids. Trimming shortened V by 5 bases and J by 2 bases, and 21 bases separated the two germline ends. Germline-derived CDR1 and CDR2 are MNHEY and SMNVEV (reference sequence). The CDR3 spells CASSPDPVGRTQETQYF. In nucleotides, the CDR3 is TGTGCCAGCAGTCCCGACCCAGTGGGGCGAACACAAGAGACCCAGTACTTC.

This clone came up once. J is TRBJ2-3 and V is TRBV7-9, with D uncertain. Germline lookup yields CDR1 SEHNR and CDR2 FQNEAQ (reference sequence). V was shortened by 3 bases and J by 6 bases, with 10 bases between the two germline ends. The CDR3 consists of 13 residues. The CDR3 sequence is CASSFSGWDTQYF. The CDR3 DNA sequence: TGTGCCAGCAGCTTTTCTGGTTGGGATACGCAGTATTTT.

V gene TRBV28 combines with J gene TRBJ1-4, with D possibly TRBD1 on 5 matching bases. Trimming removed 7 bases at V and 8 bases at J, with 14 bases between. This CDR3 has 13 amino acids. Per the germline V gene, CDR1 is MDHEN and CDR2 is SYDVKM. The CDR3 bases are TGTGCCAGCACAGGGACTACATACGAAAAACTGTTTTTT. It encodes CASTGTTYEKLFF.

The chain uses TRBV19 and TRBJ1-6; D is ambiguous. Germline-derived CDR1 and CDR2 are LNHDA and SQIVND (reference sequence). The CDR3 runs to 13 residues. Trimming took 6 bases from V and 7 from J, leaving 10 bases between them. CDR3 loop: CASRGGENSPLHF. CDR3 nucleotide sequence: TGTGCCAGTAGAGGAGGCGAAAATTCACCCCTCCACTTT.

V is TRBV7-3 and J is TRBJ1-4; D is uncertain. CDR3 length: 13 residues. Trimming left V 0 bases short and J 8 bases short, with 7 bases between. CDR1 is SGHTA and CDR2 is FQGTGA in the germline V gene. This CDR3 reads CASSLTFGEKLFF. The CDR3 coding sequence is TGTGCCAGCAGCTTAACGTTTGGGGAAAAACTGTTTTTT.

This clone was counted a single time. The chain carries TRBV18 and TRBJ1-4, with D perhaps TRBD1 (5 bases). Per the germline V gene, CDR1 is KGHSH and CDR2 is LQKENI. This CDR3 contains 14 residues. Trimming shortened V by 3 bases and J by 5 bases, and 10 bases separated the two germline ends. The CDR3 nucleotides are TGTGCCAGCTCACCCGACAGAGGGAATGAAAAACTGTTTTTT. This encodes CASSPDRGNEKLFF.

The CDR3 bases are TGCGCCAGCAGCTTGGCGGGGGGCAAGGTCTTCCTTGACGAGCAGTACTTC. It specifies CASSLAGGKVFLDEQYF. The gene calls are TRBV5-1 and TRBJ2-7; D may be TRBD2 (7 bases). This CDR3 is built from 17 residues. Trimming shortened V by 0 bases and J by 5 bases, and 21 bases separated the two germline ends. Per germline, CDR1 SGHRS and CDR2 YFSETQ.

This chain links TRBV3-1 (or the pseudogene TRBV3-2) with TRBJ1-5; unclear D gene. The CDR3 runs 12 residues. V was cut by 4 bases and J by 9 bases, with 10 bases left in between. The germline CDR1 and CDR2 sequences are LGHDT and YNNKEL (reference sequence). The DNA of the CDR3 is TGTGCCAGCAGCCCCCGGATGGGGCCCCAGCATTTT. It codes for CASSPRMGPQHF.

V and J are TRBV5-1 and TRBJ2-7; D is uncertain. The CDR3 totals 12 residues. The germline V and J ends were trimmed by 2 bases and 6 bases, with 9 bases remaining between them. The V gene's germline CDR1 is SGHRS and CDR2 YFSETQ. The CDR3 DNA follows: TGCGCCAGCAGCTTAGGTGGCGGCGAGCAGTACTTC. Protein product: CASSLGGGEQYF.

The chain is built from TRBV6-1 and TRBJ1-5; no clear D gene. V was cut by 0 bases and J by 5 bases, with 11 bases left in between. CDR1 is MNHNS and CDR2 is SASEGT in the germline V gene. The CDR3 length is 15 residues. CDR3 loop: CASSEATGSYQPQHF. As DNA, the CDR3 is TGTGCCAGCAGTGAAGCAACCGGGAGTTATCAGCCCCAGCATTTT.

CDR3 sequence (DNA): TGTGCCAGCAGACAGGGGTCTCAGCCCCAGCATTTT. As protein: CASRQGSQPQHF. The J gene is TRBJ1-5, the V gene TRBV28; 7 bases are shared with TRBD1. This CDR3 is 12 amino acids long. Germline V gene sequence: CDR1 MDHEN, CDR2 SYDVKM. Germline trimming cut 6 bases from V and 6 bases from J; bases unmatched to any gene: 2. The complete variable domain, with remaining parts taken from reference TRBV28 and TRBJ1-5, reads DVKVTQSSRYLVKRTGEKVFLECVQDMDHENMFWYRQDPGLGLRLIYFSYDVKMKEKGDIPEGYSVSREKKERFSLILESASTNQTSMYLCASRQGSQPQHFGDGTRLSIL.

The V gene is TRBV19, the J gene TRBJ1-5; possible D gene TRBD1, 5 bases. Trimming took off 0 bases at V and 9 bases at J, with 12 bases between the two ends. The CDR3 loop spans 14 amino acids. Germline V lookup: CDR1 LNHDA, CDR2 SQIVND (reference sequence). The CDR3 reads CASSIEGTWGPQHF. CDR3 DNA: TGTGCCAGTAGTATAGAGGGGACCTGGGGGCCCCAGCATTTT.

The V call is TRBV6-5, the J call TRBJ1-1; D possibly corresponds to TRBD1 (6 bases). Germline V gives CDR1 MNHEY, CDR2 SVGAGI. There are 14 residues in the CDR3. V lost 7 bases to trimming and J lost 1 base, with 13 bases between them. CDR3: CASTLMTGNTEAFF. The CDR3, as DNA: TGTGCCAGCACCCTCATGACAGGGAACACTGAAGCTTTCTTT.

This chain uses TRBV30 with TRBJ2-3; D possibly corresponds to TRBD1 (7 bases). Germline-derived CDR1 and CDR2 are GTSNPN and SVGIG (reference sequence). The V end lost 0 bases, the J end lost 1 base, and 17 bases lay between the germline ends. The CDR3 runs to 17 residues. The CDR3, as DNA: TGTGCCTGGAGTGTACGGGAGACAGGGTGGGGCACAGATACGCAGTATTTT. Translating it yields CAWSVRETGWGTDTQYF.

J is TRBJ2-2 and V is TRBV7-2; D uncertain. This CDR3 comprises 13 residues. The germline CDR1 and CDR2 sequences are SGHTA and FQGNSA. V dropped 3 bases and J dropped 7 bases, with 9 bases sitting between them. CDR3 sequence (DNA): TGTGCCAGCAGCTTTGAGATCGGCGGGGAGCTGTTTTTT. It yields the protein CASSFEIGGELFF.

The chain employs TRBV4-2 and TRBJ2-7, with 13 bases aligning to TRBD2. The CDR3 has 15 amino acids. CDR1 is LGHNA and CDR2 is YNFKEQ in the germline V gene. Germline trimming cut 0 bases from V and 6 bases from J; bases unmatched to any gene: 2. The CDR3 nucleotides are TGTGCCAGCAGCCAAGACGGACTAGCGGGAGCCGAGCAGTACTTC. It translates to CASSQDGLAGAEQYF.